The T cell receptor beta chain described here comes from a study of neoadjuvant nivolumab and ipilimumab in lung cancer. Study conclusions and caveats: Compared with tumor-adjacent uninvolved lung, resected tumors showed greater richness and clonality.

Worth noting for this clone: No antigen is known for it.

Libraries were prepared by immunoSEQ multiplex PCR; TCRdb keeps only in-frame clonotypes and omits some of them. This sample carries approximately 1,900 clones, over 70% of them seen once, and the ten largest clones take more than 4%. Germline values: CDR1 SQVTM, CDR2 ANQGSEA. V dropped 4 bases and J dropped 4; count of bases not matched to a gene: 4. This CDR3 is built from 13 residues. The TCR comes from an adult with non-small cell lung cancer. The rearrangement links TRBV29-1 to TRBJ2-3, with 8 nucleotides matching TRBD2. This specimen consisted of tumor tissue, obtained before neoadjuvant nivolumab, alone or with ipilimumab. This CDR3 is CSVVGGVSDTQYF. For the CDR3, the DNA is TGCAGCGTTGTCGGGGGGGTTTCAGATACGCAGTATTTT.